Detailed here is one TCR beta chain. TCRdb's copy holds only in-frame clones and misses some; the assay was immunoSEQ multiplex PCR. The table records approximately 240,000 clones, about 93% of them present only once. Before being deemed recovered, Cohort 3 donors had two negative PCRs, clearance, or symptom resolution. The data were taken from a study of blood T cell repertoires in COVID-19. Study context: Donors in the United States, Italy and Spain gave samples during acute or convalescent COVID-19.

The CDR3 runs 13 residues. In germline, CDR1 is KGHSH, CDR2 LQKENI. V was pared by 5 bases and J by 1 base, with 7 bases between. This clonotype originated in a woman between 18 and 29 years old who had recovered from COVID-19. The chain is built from TRBV18 and TRBJ2-3; D is undetermined. The sample comprised PBMCs or T cells enriched from blood (not recorded which). CDR3 DNA sequence: TGTGCCAGCTCAGAAATAGGCACAGATACGCAGTATTTT. It specifies CASSEIGTDTQYF.